The 26 T cell receptor beta chains given below trace back to one sample, sequenced in a study of blood T cell repertoires in COVID-19. Some clones are missing from TCRdb's copy, which holds only in-frame ones; the method was immunoSEQ multiplex PCR. The sample gives just over 250,000 clones, approximately 88% of which show up once; more than 8.5% is in the top ten. Source material: peripheral blood. The source of these receptors is a woman between 65 and 79 years old with COVID-19, enrolled during active disease.

The rearrangement uses TRBV28 and TRBJ2-7; 8 bases fit TRBD2. The CDR3 sequence is 17 residues long. Trimming cost V 3 bases and J 0 bases; bases outside gene matches: 10. Germline V gene data show CDR1 as MDHEN and CDR2 as SYDVKM. The CDR3: CASSFELLAEFSYEQYF. Here the CDR3 DNA reads TGTGCCAGCAGTTTCGAATTACTAGCGGAGTTCTCCTACGAGCAGTACTTC. Full variable domain (outside the CDR3, taken from reference TRBV28 and TRBJ2-7): DVKVTQSSRYLVKRTGEKVFLECVQDMDHENMFWYRQDPGLGLRLIYFSYDVKMKEKGDIPEGYSVSREKKERFSLILESASTNQTSMYLCASSFELLAEFSYEQYFGPGTRLTVT.

The V and J genes are TRBV19 and TRBJ2-1, with a possible D match to TRBD2 (6 bases). Germline-derived CDR1 and CDR2 are LNHDA and SQIVND (reference sequence). V was cut by 9 bases and J by 6 bases, with 15 bases left in between. This CDR3 comprises 13 residues. As DNA, the CDR3 is TGTGCCAGCAGACTAGTTGTCTCCAATGAGCAGTTCTTC. This sequence encodes CASRLVVSNEQFF.

The chain has TRBV6-2 or TRBV6-3 and TRBJ1-2, with D perhaps TRBD1 (6 bases). Germline V gene lookup returns CDR1 MNHEY and CDR2 SVGEGT. The CDR3 has 13 residues. V lost 4 bases to trimming and J lost 7 bases, with 13 bases between them. The DNA for the CDR3 is TGTGCCAGCAGTTCCGACAGGAAGGCTGGCTACACCTTC. Translated, it gives CASSSDRKAGYTF.

The chain is built from TRBV6-5 and TRBJ1-2; no definite D call. The germline V gene has CDR1 MNHEY and CDR2 SVGAGI. The CDR3 runs 16 residues. The V end was cut by 2 bases, the J end by 0 bases, with 13 bases between. CDR3: CASSYVRRLANYGYTF. In nucleotides, the CDR3 is TGTGCCAGCAGTTACGTCAGGAGGTTAGCTAACTATGGCTACACCTTC.

This chain links TRBV9 with TRBJ2-1; 9 nucleotides match TRBD1. Trimming at V came to 7 bases and at J to 6 bases, leaving 8 bases not matched to a gene. The CDR3 length is 14 residues. Germline-derived CDR1 and CDR2 are SGDLS and YYNGEE. The DNA for the CDR3 is TGTGCCAGCGGAAAAGGGACAGGGTTCAATGAGCAGTTCTTC. Encoded protein: CASGKGTGFNEQFF.

The gene calls are TRBV10-3 and TRBJ2-5; 11 bases are shared with TRBD2. Germline assignment: CDR1 ENHRY and CDR2 SYGVKD. V lost 8 bases and J lost 5; bases outside the gene matches: 7. The CDR3 has 14 amino acids. The DNA of the CDR3 is TGTGCCATCTCTATAGCGGGAGGGGAGGAGACCCAGTACTTC. Encoded protein: CAISIAGGEETQYF.

V gene TRBV5-4 combines with J gene TRBJ2-5; TRBD2 matches 10 bases. The germline V gene has CDR1 SGHNT and CDR2 YYREEE (reference sequence). The CDR3 is 14 amino acids. Trimming cost V 5 bases and J 6 bases; bases outside gene matches: 7. CDR3: CASRSSGRRKTQYF. CDR3 bases: TGTGCCAGCAGAAGTAGCGGGAGGAGGAAGACCCAGTACTTC.

The V gene is TRBV6-5, the J gene TRBJ2-1; the D gene is possibly TRBD2 (5 bases). The germline V gene encodes CDR1 MNHEY and CDR2 SVGAGI. The CDR3 loop spans 15 amino acids. V was trimmed by 0 bases and J by 0 bases, leaving 6 bases between them. CDR3 protein: CASSYSRDSYNEQFF. The CDR3 nucleotides read TGTGCCAGCAGTTACTCCCGGGACTCCTACAATGAGCAGTTCTTC.

The gene calls are TRBV4-3 and TRBJ2-3; TRBD1 matches 8 bases. This CDR3 has 16 residues. V lost 4 bases and J lost 2; bases outside the gene matches: 8. The germline CDR1 and CDR2 sequences are LGHNA and YSLEER. The chain's CDR3 is CASSPGQGGFTDTQYF. CDR3 bases: TGCGCCAGCAGCCCTGGACAGGGAGGTTTCACAGATACGCAGTATTTT.

This sequence joins TRBV6-5 and TRBJ2-5, with TRBD1 matching over 8 bases. V gave up 6 bases and J gave up 5 bases; unmatched junction bases: 5. There are 13 residues in the CDR3. Germline V gene lookup returns CDR1 MNHEY and CDR2 SVGAGI. CDR3 loop: CASRQQGVETQYF. CDR3 sequence (DNA): TGTGCCAGCAGGCAACAGGGGGTCGAGACCCAGTACTTC.

The chain is built from TRBV2 and TRBJ2-1; 10 bases fit TRBD2. Trimming took 7 bases from V and 10 from J; bases not matched to a gene: 4. This CDR3 comprises 12 residues. CDR1 is SNHLY and CDR2 is FYNNEI in the germline V gene. CDR3 DNA: TGTGCCAGCAACCTACTAGCGGGAGAGCAGTTCTTC. It codes for CASNLLAGEQFF. Full variable domain (outside the CDR3, taken from reference TRBV2 and TRBJ2-1): EPEVTQTPSHQVTQMGQEVILRCVPISNHLYFYWYRQILGQKVEFLVSFYNNEISEKSEIFDDQFSVERPDGSNFTLKIRSTKLEDSAMYFCASNLLAGEQFFGPGTRLTVL.

This chain connects TRBV29-1 to TRBJ1-1, with D hard to call. The CDR3 covers 12 residues. The germline V and J ends were trimmed by 7 bases and 5 bases, with 14 bases remaining between them. CDR1 SQVTM and CDR2 ANQGSEA come from the germline V gene. This CDR3 reads CSAETRRTEAFF. The CDR3, as DNA: TGCAGCGCCGAAACTCGGAGGACTGAAGCTTTCTTT.

The chain employs TRBV5-4 and TRBJ2-3, with TRBD2 matching 8 bases. Germline values: CDR1 SGHNT, CDR2 YYREEE (reference sequence). The CDR3 has 18 amino acids. Trimming cost V 0 bases and J 7 bases; bases outside gene matches: 16. This CDR3 reads CASSLAGAGGRSGNTQYF. The CDR3 DNA is TGTGCCAGCAGCTTGGCCGGGGCGGGAGGACGAAGTGGGAATACGCAGTATTTT.

This chain links TRBV3-1 (or the pseudogene TRBV3-2) with TRBJ1-1; tentative D call: TRBD1 (5 bases). Looked up from germline, CDR1 is LGHDT and CDR2 is YNNKEL (reference sequence). This CDR3 spans 15 amino acids. Trimming took 2 bases from V and 6 from J, leaving 16 bases between them. The CDR3 DNA is TGTGCCAGCAGCCAACAGGGCGTATATCGTGCTGAAGCTTTCTTT. This gives the protein CASSQQGVYRAEAFF.

As to this clone: This is likely an artifact of a read error, given a far larger clone one base away. The chain combines TRBV28 with TRBJ2-7; 7 bases match TRBD1. This CDR3 has 14 residues. CDR1 is MDHEN, CDR2 SYDVKM, per germline. Trimming took 5 bases from V and 1 from J; bases not matched to a gene: 5. The CDR3 region is CASSTGTVSYEQYF. CDR3 nucleotides: TGTGCCAGCAGTACCGGGACAGTTTCCTACGAGCAGTACTTC.

The CDR3 DNA reads TGTGCCAGCAGCCAAACGGACATCAGTTCACCCCTCCACTTT. Translating it yields CASSQTDISSPLHF. The V call is TRBV3-1 (or the pseudogene TRBV3-2), the J call TRBJ1-6; weak D call: TRBD1 (5 bases). This CDR3 region has 14 residues. V was pared by 2 bases and J by 9 bases, with 11 bases between. Germline CDR1 reads LGHDT; CDR2 reads YNNKEL (reference sequence).

This rearrangement joins TRBV5-8 to TRBJ1-5; D not certain. Germline CDR1 is SGHTS and CDR2 is YDEGEE. The CDR3 loop spans 15 amino acids. The V and J ends lost 4 bases and 0 bases respectively, with 11 bases between them. In DNA form, the CDR3 reads TGTGCCAGCAGCACGGCAGGCTTTAGCAATCAGCCCCAGCATTTT. Amino acid sequence: CASSTAGFSNQPQHF.

The V call is TRBV12-3 or TRBV12-4, the J call TRBJ1-2; no clear D. The CDR3 covers 11 residues. Trimming took off 6 bases at V and 8 bases at J, with 10 bases between the two ends. The CDR3 here is CASSPRGGYTF. The CDR3 nucleotides are TGTGCCAGCAGCCCGCGCGGCGGCTACACCTTC.

J is TRBJ1-1 and V is TRBV12-3 or TRBV12-4, with a weak D call TRBD1 (5 bases). Trimming took 5 bases from V and 6 from J, leaving 13 bases between them. The CDR3 runs 13 residues. The CDR3 DNA reads TGTGCCAGCAGTCCCCGGGGGGGAGCTGAAGCTTTCTTT. Amino acid sequence: CASSPRGGAEAFF.

The chain carries TRBV27 and TRBJ2-5; TRBD2 agrees at 7 bases. The V gene's germline CDR1 is MNHEY and CDR2 SMNVEV (reference sequence). The CDR3 totals 14 residues. The V and J ends lost 6 bases and 7 bases, in that order; junction bases with no gene match: 11. The CDR3 sequence is CASRALLGRGTQYF. CDR3 nucleotides: TGTGCCAGCAGAGCACTTCTAGGGAGGGGGACCCAGTACTTC.

The chain combines TRBV19 with TRBJ2-7; 10 nucleotides align to TRBD2. The germline CDR1 and CDR2 sequences are LNHDA and SQIVND (reference sequence). V lost 3 bases to trimming and J lost 0 bases; unmatched junction nucleotides: 8. This CDR3 is built from 17 residues. CDR3: CASSMRLAGASSYEQYF. The CDR3 DNA reads as TGTGCCAGTAGTATGAGGCTAGCGGGAGCTAGCTCCTACGAGCAGTACTTC.

This chain connects TRBV18 to TRBJ2-7; 9 bases are a match to TRBD1. The CDR3 loop spans 16 amino acids. Germline-derived CDR1 and CDR2 are KGHSH and LQKENI. V lost 3 bases and J lost 5; bases outside the gene matches: 11. This CDR3 is CASSPSGQGLINEQYF. CDR3 coding DNA: TGTGCCAGCTCACCCTCGGGACAGGGTTTGATTAACGAGCAGTACTTC.

The V call is TRBV24-1, the J call TRBJ2-1; D is undetermined. The germline gives CDR1 KGHDR, CDR2 SFDVKD. The CDR3 extends over 14 amino acids. Trimming cost V 7 bases and J 0 bases, with 9 bases left between them. The CDR3 reads CATSGFSSYNEQFF. In DNA, the CDR3 is TGTGCCACCAGCGGGTTTAGCTCCTACAATGAGCAGTTCTTC.

This chain links TRBV29-1 with TRBJ2-3; a weak D match, TRBD1 (6 bases). Trimming removed 3 bases from V and 1 base from J, with 11 bases in between. This CDR3 has 14 residues. CDR1 SQVTM and CDR2 ANQGSEA come from the germline V gene. CDR3 sequence reads: CSVDRQGRTDTQYF. The CDR3 DNA sequence: TGCAGCGTTGATAGGCAGGGGCGCACAGATACGCAGTATTTT.

The chain links TRBV19 to TRBJ2-2; TRBD2 aligns across 10 bases. The CDR3 extends over 17 amino acids. The J segment lost 4 bases and the V segment lost 4 bases, leaving 9 bases of the junction unmatched. Germline V gives CDR1 LNHDA, CDR2 SQIVND (reference sequence). The CDR3 spells CASSRWVLAGATGELFF. The DNA for the CDR3 is TGTGCCAGTAGTAGGTGGGTGCTAGCGGGAGCCACCGGGGAGCTGTTTTTT. Full variable domain (missing parts from reference TRBV19 and TRBJ2-2): DGGITQSPKYLFRKEGQNVTLSCEQNLNHDAMYWYRQDPGQGLRLIYYSQIVNDFQKGDIAEGYSVSREKKESFPLTVTSAQKNPTAFYLCASSRWVLAGATGELFFGEGSRLTVL.

The chain is built from TRBV9 and TRBJ1-2; possible D gene TRBD1, 6 bases. Per germline, CDR1 SGDLS and CDR2 YYNGEE. V gave up 1 base and J gave up 2 bases, with 9 bases separating them. CDR3 length: 14 amino acids. CDR3: CASSVFQGNYGYTF. The DNA of the CDR3 is TGTGCCAGCAGCGTATTCCAGGGGAACTATGGCTACACCTTC.